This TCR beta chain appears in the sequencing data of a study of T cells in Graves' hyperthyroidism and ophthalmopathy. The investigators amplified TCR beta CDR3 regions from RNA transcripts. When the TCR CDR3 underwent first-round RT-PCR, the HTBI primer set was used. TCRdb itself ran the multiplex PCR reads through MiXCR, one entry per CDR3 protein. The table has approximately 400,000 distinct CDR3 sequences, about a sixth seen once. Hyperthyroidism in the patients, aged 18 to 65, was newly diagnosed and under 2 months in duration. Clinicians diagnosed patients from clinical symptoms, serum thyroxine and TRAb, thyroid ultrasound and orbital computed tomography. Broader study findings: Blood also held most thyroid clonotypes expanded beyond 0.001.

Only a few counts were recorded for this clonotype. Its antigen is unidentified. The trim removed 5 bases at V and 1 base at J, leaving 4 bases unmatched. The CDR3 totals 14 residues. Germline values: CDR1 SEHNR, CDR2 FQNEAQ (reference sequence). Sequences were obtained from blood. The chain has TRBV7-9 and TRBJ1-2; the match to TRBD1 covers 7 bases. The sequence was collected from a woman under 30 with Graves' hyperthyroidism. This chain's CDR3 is CASSGQELNYGYTF. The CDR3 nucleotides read TGTGCCAGCAGCGGACAGGAGCTTAACTATGGCTACACCTTC. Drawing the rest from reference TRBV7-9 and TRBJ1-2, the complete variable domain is DTGVSQNPRHKITKRGQNVTFRCDPISEHNRLYWYRQTLGQGPEFLTYFQNEAQLEKSRLLSDRFSAERPKGSFSTLEIQRTEQGDSAMYLCASSGQELNYGYTFGSGTRLTVV.